One sample yielded the 17 T cell receptor beta chains listed below, sequenced in a study of T cell responses to AZD1222 COVID-19 vaccine. Profiling relied on immunoSEQ multiplex PCR, and the TCRdb table lists in-frame clones only, not all of them. The sample carries 130,000 or so clones, about 89% recorded once. Sequencing used peripheral blood, obtained on day 0 of AZD1222 vaccination. These receptor sequences come from an adult in good health.

The V call is TRBV19, the J call TRBJ2-2; either TRBD1 or TRBD2 may fit D (6 bases each). CDR1 LNHDA and CDR2 SQIVND come from the germline V gene (reference sequence). The CDR3 contains 14 residues. V lost 7 bases to trimming and J lost 6 bases, with 15 bases between them. DNA for the CDR3: TGTGCCAGTACTCTAGGGGGGAGCCCCGGGGAGCTGTTTTTT. Translation: CASTLGGSPGELFF.

For the CDR3, the DNA is TGTGCCAGCAGTCAAACAGGGACAGGGTTGGGTTCGGGCACCGGGGAGCTGTTTTTT. It codes for CASSQTGTGLGSGTGELFF. V usage is TRBV6-6 and J usage is TRBJ2-2; TRBD1 aligns across 9 bases. Germline trimming cut 5 bases from V and 4 bases from J; bases unmatched to any gene: 17. Germline V gene sequence: CDR1 MNHNY, CDR2 SVGAGI (reference sequence). The CDR3 contains 19 residues.

V and J are TRBV4-1 and TRBJ2-7; 13 positions match TRBD2. This CDR3 has 18 residues. The V and J ends lost 3 bases and 5 bases, in that order; junction bases with no gene match: 13. CDR1 is MGHRA, CDR2 YSYEKL, per germline. The CDR3 DNA sequence: TGCGCCAGCAGCCAGGGAGGACTAGCGGGGGCGGATAGAAACGAGCAGTACTTC. Residues: CASSQGGLAGADRNEQYF.

V gene TRBV6-5 combines with J gene TRBJ1-1, with D perhaps TRBD1 (6 bases). The V end was cut by 2 bases, the J end by 4 bases, with 14 bases between. The CDR3 sequence is 15 residues long. Germline V gene data show CDR1 as MNHEY and CDR2 as SVGAGI. CDR3 sequence reads: CASSYGRGGRTEAFF. The CDR3 DNA reads as TGTGCCAGCAGTTACGGACGGGGGGGGCGCACTGAAGCTTTCTTT.

The rearrangement links TRBV18 to TRBJ2-7, with 8 bases matching TRBD1. CDR1 and CDR2 from the germline V gene are KGHSH and LQKENI. Unmatched junction bases numbered 6, after V lost 2 bases and J lost 3 bases. This CDR3 contains 15 residues. The CDR3 DNA is TGTGCCAGCTCACCAGGACAGGGAATGGGCTACGAGCAGTACTTC. Translated, it gives CASSPGQGMGYEQYF.

This chain uses TRBV2 with TRBJ2-5; possible D gene TRBD1, 5 bases. The V gene lost 3 bases and the J gene lost 7 bases, with 15 bases spanning the gap. From germline, CDR1 is SNHLY and CDR2 FYNNEI. The CDR3 extends over 14 amino acids. This CDR3 reads CASSDVKGWGTQYF. For the CDR3, the DNA is TGTGCCAGCAGTGACGTCAAGGGGTGGGGGACCCAGTACTTC.

This chain joins TRBV6-6 and TRBJ2-2; maybe TRBD2 (5 bases). Trimming left V 7 bases short and J 4 bases short, with 13 bases between. The CDR3 is made up of 14 amino acids. Germline CDR1 reads MNHNY; CDR2 reads SVGAGI (reference sequence). The CDR3 DNA follows: TGTGCCAGCACCTCGGAGGTTGTCACCGGGGAGCTGTTTTTT. Residues: CASTSEVVTGELFF.

This chain uses TRBV7-6 with TRBJ2-7; TRBD2 aligns across 7 bases. Germline V gene data show CDR1 as SGHVS and CDR2 as FNYEAQ. The length of the CDR3 is 16 residues. V was clipped by 3 bases and J by 1 base; unmatched bases: 9. The CDR3 DNA is TGTGCCAGCAGCTTGTACAGCCCGGGACTATCCTACGAGCAGTACTTC. Translating it yields CASSLYSPGLSYEQYF.

The chain employs TRBV7-9 and TRBJ2-1; perhaps TRBD1 as D (5 bases). Deletions cut 5 bases from V and 7 bases from J, with 9 bases between. Looked up from germline, CDR1 is SEHNR and CDR2 is FQNEAQ (reference sequence). CDR3 length equals 12 residues. This chain's CDR3 is CASSLGVNEQFF. The CDR3 DNA follows: TGTGCCAGCAGCCTAGGGGTTAATGAGCAGTTCTTC.

The V call is TRBV28, the J call TRBJ1-1, with 8 bases aligning to TRBD1. J lost 6 bases, V lost 2 bases, and 14 bases had no gene match. The CDR3 is 17 amino acids. CDR1 MDHEN and CDR2 SYDVKM come from the germline V gene. CDR3 DNA sequence: TGTGCCAGCAGTTTAGACACAGGGGGTGATCCTTATCCTGAAGCTTTCTTT. Translated, it gives CASSLDTGGDPYPEAFF.

V usage is TRBV11-3 and J usage is TRBJ2-7; 8 bases map to TRBD1. After removal of 5 bases from V and 4 bases from J, the junction contained 4 bases not matched to a gene. The CDR3 has 13 amino acids. Germline CDR1 reads SGHNT; CDR2 reads YENEEA. The CDR3 coding sequence is TGTGCCAGCAGCCGGACAGGGCATTACGAGCAGTACTTC. Protein sequence: CASSRTGHYEQYF.

V and J are TRBV28 and TRBJ2-3; D remains unclear. The ends were cut back, 6 bases at V and 3 bases at J, with 7 bases in the middle. Germline V gives CDR1 MDHEN, CDR2 SYDVKM. This CDR3 contains 12 residues. The CDR3 bases are TGTGCCAGCAGCTCCGGGACAGATACGCAGTATTTT. This codes for CASSSGTDTQYF.

V usage is TRBV6-6 and J usage is TRBJ2-7, with D possibly TRBD1 on 5 matching bases. CDR1 MNHNY and CDR2 SVGAGI come from the germline V gene (reference sequence). V was trimmed by 6 bases and J by 0 bases, leaving 18 bases between them. The CDR3 runs 16 residues. The CDR3 DNA sequence: TGTGCCAGCAGCCGATCGACAGATTTCTCCTCCTACGAGCAGTACTTC. Its translation is CASSRSTDFSSYEQYF.

The chain is built from TRBV28 and TRBJ2-7, with 15 positions matching TRBD2. The CDR3 consists of 18 residues. J gave up 2 bases and V 5 bases, and 10 bases lay outside the gene matches. Germline V gene sequence: CDR1 MDHEN, CDR2 SYDVKM. CDR3 sequence: CASSPSPGLAGGAYEQYF. CDR3 nucleotides: TGTGCCAGCAGTCCGAGCCCCGGACTAGCGGGAGGGGCCTACGAGCAGTACTTC.

The chain couples TRBV4-1 to TRBJ1-2; TRBD1 might be the D (6 bases). In germline, CDR1 is MGHRA, CDR2 YSYEKL. The CDR3 covers 18 residues. V lost 1 base and J 6 bases, leaving 24 bases between the germline ends. CDR3 DNA sequence: TGCGCCAGCAGCCAAGTAGCTAGCGACAGGCCTGAATTCAATGGCTACACCTTC. Translation gives CASSQVASDRPEFNGYTF.

This chain joins TRBV2 and TRBJ2-2, with 7 bases that match TRBD1. V was pared by 4 bases and J by 4 bases, with 3 bases of the junction left unmatched. There are 14 residues in the CDR3. Germline assignment: CDR1 SNHLY and CDR2 FYNNEI. CDR3 region: CASSGQGVTGELFF. The CDR3 region has the DNA TGTGCCAGCAGTGGACAGGGCGTCACCGGGGAGCTGTTTTTT.

The rearrangement joins TRBV6-5 to TRBJ2-7, with D possibly being TRBD2 (5 bases). The germline gives CDR1 MNHEY, CDR2 SVGAGI. The V and J ends lost 6 bases and 1 base respectively, with 13 bases between them. The CDR3 consists of 14 residues. CDR3 DNA sequence: TGTGCCAGCAGACCTCCCGGGATTTCCTACGAGCAGTACTTC. It translates to CASRPPGISYEQYF.